This T cell receptor beta chain was sequenced during a study of T cell clones after liver transplantation. Study details: Apart from a few HCV-positive recipients, transplants were for non-autoimmune, non-viral reasons. Timepoints were pre-transplant, pre-withdrawal, and after withdrawal was completed or failed.

Here immunoSEQ multiplex PCR was the method, and the copy in TCRdb shows in-frame clones only, minus some. The table lists 49,000 or so clones, approximately 71% of them singletons. General study findings and limits: Small, mixed patient groups and varying post-transplant times limit these conclusions. Graft donor-reactive T cells possibly entered the graft instead of undergoing deletion.

V was pared by 5 bases and J by 7 bases, with 9 bases between. The CDR3 covers 12 residues. Per the germline V gene, CDR1 is ENHRY and CDR2 is SYGVKD. This clone has a handful of counts. What it binds is unknown. This TCR derives from a human patient who received a liver transplant. Part of the T cells may come from the graft donor. The V and J genes are TRBV10-3 and TRBJ1-5, with D tentatively TRBD1 (6 bases). The source was CD4+ T cells from blood, collected 54 months after liver transplant. CDR3 DNA: TGTGCCATCAGTACTCAGGGGCAGCCCCAGCATTTT. It is translated as CAISTQGQPQHF.